This entry describes one T cell receptor beta chain. This clone occurred a few times. Its antigen remains unidentified. Base-call qualities are not available, and no considerably larger clone is one nucleotide away. The library was generated by the immunoSEQ multiplex PCR assay. TCRdb provides this immuneACCESS table in a form limited to in-frame rearrangements. Some clones are lacking; in checked studies, under half of them reflect an unresolved V gene, and why the rest are absent is not known. Within this sample are about 77,000 clones, with roughly 69% of them counted one time only. The biggest ten clones account for around 10% of the sample. Focal radiation therapy combined with CTLA-4 blockade (ipilimumab) was tested in patients with chemo-refractory metastatic non-small-cell lung cancer. These data belong to a study of radiotherapy plus CTLA-4 blockade in lung cancer (dated by TCRdb to about 2018). Study-wide context: Among enrolled patients, approximately 19% had an objective response and 31% reached disease control. Beyond this particular receptor, the publication reports: Early dynamic changes in blood T cell clones, together with increased serum interferon-beta after radiation, were reported as the strongest predictors of response. TCR clones derived from tumors expanded in peripheral blood after treatment with radiotherapy and ipilimumab.

Trimming takes 3 bases from V and 7 bases from J, and the germline ends sit 8 bases apart. The CDR3 runs 12 residues from the cysteine to the phenylalanine. Only CDR3 DNA is held: 36 bases, read in frame from base 1. In the germline V gene, CDR1 corresponds to SNHLY and CDR2 to FYNNEI. This receptor was obtained from a human donor with non-small cell lung cancer whose response to radiotherapy plus ipilimumab could not be evaluated. The rearrangement joined TRBV2 to TRBJ2-3; matching of 5 bases hints at TRBD2 as the D gene. The material was peripheral blood, obtained from a patient treated with radiotherapy plus ipilimumab. The CDR3 reads CASSEDSYTQYF. The sequenced DNA is TGTGCCAGCAGTGAGGACTCTTATACGCAGTATTTT.